These 8 T cell receptor beta chains were sequenced from one sample in a study of PD-1 blockade in classical Hodgkin lymphoma. As for time point: cycle 4 day 1 (C4D1), after around six weeks of nivolumab. Every single patient, without exception, relapsed after autologous stem cell transplantation, and brentuximab vedotin exposure varied. The data were produced by immunoSEQ multiplex PCR, yet TCRdb's version contains in-frame clones alone and is incomplete. The sample gives some 48,000 clones, 70% to 80% of which show up once; around 19% is in the top ten. Sequenced material: peripheral blood mononuclear cells (PBMCs), taken before the fourth cycle of nivolumab. These receptors originate from a human donor with classical Hodgkin lymphoma.

This clone was seen a single time. The V call is TRBV10-3, the J call TRBJ2-7; a weak D match, TRBD2 (5 bases). This CDR3 comprises 14 residues. From germline, CDR1 is ENHRY and CDR2 SYGVKD. V shed 2 bases and J shed 4 bases, with 12 bases lying between them. The CDR3 DNA reads as TGTGCCATCAGTGAGGGACTCGATGGATACGAGCAGTACTTC. Residues: CAISEGLDGYEQYF.

V usage is TRBV4-1 and J usage is TRBJ1-4; D not resolved. Germline values: CDR1 MGHRA, CDR2 YSYEKL. This CDR3 is built from 14 residues. V was cut by 0 bases and J by 4 bases, with 6 bases left in between. This CDR3 reads CASSQDPVNEKLFF. As DNA, the CDR3 is TGCGCCAGCAGCCAAGATCCGGTTAATGAAAAACTGTTTTTT.

This clone has just one count. The CDR3 DNA reads TGTGCCAGCAGCTTGGTTCAGTTCCAAGAGACCCAGTACTTC. Its protein product is CASSLVQFQETQYF. V gene TRBV5-4 combines with J gene TRBJ2-5; D gene unclear. Trimming cost V 0 bases and J 1 base, with 7 bases left between them. Germline loops: CDR1 SGHNT, CDR2 YYREEE (reference sequence). The CDR3 spans 14 residues.

The J gene is TRBJ2-3, the V gene TRBV28; D may correspond to TRBD1 or TRBD2 (6 bases each). Germline-derived CDR1 and CDR2 are MDHEN and SYDVKM. The CDR3 is made up of 13 amino acids. Trimming took off 3 bases at V and 4 bases at J, with 8 bases between the two ends. CDR3: CASSFGGPDTQYF. In DNA form, the CDR3 reads TGTGCCAGCAGTTTCGGGGGCCCAGATACGCAGTATTTT.

The chain is built from TRBV7-9 and TRBJ2-1, with D uncertain. Germline lookup yields CDR1 SEHNR and CDR2 FQNEAQ (reference sequence). The CDR3 contains 12 residues. Trimming shortened V by 0 bases and J by 5 bases, and 2 bases separated the two germline ends. The DNA for the CDR3 is TGTGCCAGCAGCTTAGCGGACAATGAGCAGTTCTTC. The encoded protein is CASSLADNEQFF.

The rearrangement uses TRBV19 and TRBJ1-3, with D hard to call. The CDR3 spans 13 residues. Trimming pared 11 bases from V and 5 bases from J, leaving 16 bases between. Per the germline V gene, CDR1 is LNHDA and CDR2 is SQIVND (reference sequence). CDR3 coding DNA: TGTGCCGTTCTTTCGGAACAGAGAAACACCATATATTTT. Translating it yields CAVLSEQRNTIYF.

The V call is TRBV19, the J call TRBJ1-5; possible D gene TRBD1, 5 bases. V dropped 6 bases and J dropped 9 bases, with 9 bases sitting between them. CDR1 LNHDA and CDR2 SQIVND come from the germline V gene (reference sequence). CDR3 length: 11 amino acids. The CDR3 here is CASSQGPPQHF. CDR3 in DNA: TGTGCCAGTAGCCAGGGACCGCCCCAGCATTTT.

This chain connects TRBV18 to TRBJ2-7; 11 positions agree with TRBD2. CDR1 is KGHSH and CDR2 is LQKENI in the germline V gene. V shed 0 bases and J 4 bases; nucleotides not matched to a gene: 5. CDR3 length equals 16 residues. The CDR3 protein is CASSPPTASGGYEQYF. In nucleotides, the CDR3 is TGTGCCAGCTCACCACCTACGGCTAGCGGGGGGTACGAGCAGTACTTC.